This is a list of T cell receptor beta chains from one sample in a study of beta chain features in type 1 diabetes. Sequencing used immunoSEQ multiplex PCR; TCRdb keeps in-frame clones, though not all of them. This table has about 240,000 clones, less than 35% appearing once. The material sequenced was central memory CD4+ T cells from blood. These receptor sequences come from a man younger than 45 in good health. CDR3s include the opening cysteine and the closing phenylalanine or tryptophan. A D gene is named only where the DNA matches it firmly. A clone size is listed for some rows: how often the clone was seen (once, few, many), or a class if it is expanded.

V	J	size	D	CDR3	DNA
TRBV5-4	TRBJ1-5	few	TRBD1	CASSFGGQHNQPQHF	TGTGCCAGCAGCTTCGGGGGACAGCACAATCAGCCCCAGCATTTT
TRBV7-9	TRBJ2-7	few	-	CASTVDVGGYEQYF	TGTGCCAGCACGGTAGACGTTGGTGGGTACGAGCAGTACTTC
TRBV30	TRBJ2-1	-	-	CAWSVLTQGPNEQFF	TGTGCCTGGAGTGTACTGACGCAAGGGCCCAATGAGCAGTTCTTC
TRBV23-1	TRBJ2-1	few	-	CASSQDRLANYNEQFF	TGCGCCAGCAGCCAAGATCGGCTAGCGAACTACAATGAGCAGTTCTTC
TRBV30	TRBJ1-6	-	-	CAWKVGNSPLHF	TGTGCCTGGAAGGTCGGTAATTCACCCCTCCACTTT
TRBV27	TRBJ2-3	-	TRBD1	CASSLRDSSTDTQYF	TGTGCCAGCAGTCTCCGGGACAGCAGCACAGATACGCAGTATTTT
TRBV7-2	TRBJ2-7	few	-	CASSLGGHEQYF	TGTGCCAGCAGCTTAGGTGGCCACGAGCAGTACTTC
TRBV29-1	TRBJ2-5	-	-	CSAGYRETQYF	TGCAGCGCCGGTTATAGGGAGACCCAGTACTTC
TRBV7-8	TRBJ2-3	-	-	CASSSRLGADTQYF	TGTGCCAGCAGCTCGAGGCTGGGGGCAGATACGCAGTATTTT
TRBV10-3	TRBJ2-3	-	TRBD1	CALSPQGASTDTQYF	TGTGCCCTCAGTCCACAGGGGGCTAGCACAGATACGCAGTATTTT
TRBV29-1	TRBJ2-3	few	-	CSVEVLADTQYF	TGCAGCGTTGAAGTGCTTGCAGATACGCAGTATTTT
TRBV29-1	TRBJ2-7	-	-	CSVEGGASGYEQYF	TGCAGCGTTGAAGGGGGCGCTTCGGGCTACGAGCAGTACTTC
TRBV6-5	TRBJ2-1	-	-	CASSYSMGVHNEQFF	TGTGCCAGCAGTTACTCGATGGGGGTTCACAATGAGCAGTTCTTC
TRBV29-1	TRBJ2-7	many	TRBD1	CSVPGQGDEQYF	TGCAGCGTCCCGGGACAGGGGGACGAGCAGTACTTC
TRBV7-2	TRBJ2-7	-	TRBD1	CASSLGQGAYEQYF	TGTGCCAGCAGCTTAGGGCAGGGGGCGTACGAGCAGTACTTC
TRBV11-2	TRBJ1-1	few	-	CASSLGAPTDTEAFF	TGTGCCAGCAGTCTAGGGGCACCGACGGACACTGAAGCTTTCTTT
TRBV2	TRBJ2-7	-	TRBD1	CASSPDRDSYEQYF	TGTGCCAGCAGTCCGGACAGGGACTCCTACGAGCAGTACTTC
TRBV29-1	TRBJ1-5	-	-	CSVEVQVGQPQHF	TGCAGCGTTGAAGTACAGGTTGGCCAGCCCCAGCATTTT
TRBV27	TRBJ1-1	few	-	CASSFTGQTEAFF	TGTGCCAGCAGTTTTACAGGGCAAACTGAAGCTTTCTTT
TRBV10-3	TRBJ2-7	-	-	CAISESMQGREQYF	TGTGCCATCAGTGAGTCGATGCAGGGGCGCGAGCAGTACTTC
TRBV6-5	TRBJ1-2	few	TRBD1	CASSQGQGYGYTF	TGTGCCAGCAGTCAAGGACAGGGATACGGCTACACCTTC
TRBV7-9	TRBJ1-1	-	-	CASSLDGRPNTEAFF	TGTGCCAGCAGCTTAGACGGCAGACCGAACACTGAAGCTTTCTTT
TRBV5-1	TRBJ2-1	-	-	CASSLEATDYNEQFF	TGCGCCAGCAGCTTGGAGGCGACTGACTACAATGAGCAGTTCTTC
TRBV7-2	TRBJ2-3	-	-	CASSLEGMADTQYF	TGTGCCAGCAGCTTGGAGGGGATGGCAGATACGCAGTATTTT
TRBV6-4	TRBJ1-1	-	-	CASSEGRATEAFF	TGTGCCAGCAGTGAAGGTAGGGCCACTGAAGCTTTCTTT
TRBV19	TRBJ2-2	many	TRBD2	CASRRSGRAVSGELFF	TGTGCCAGTAGACGGAGCGGGAGGGCCGTAAGCGGGGAGCTGTTTTTT
TRBV7-9	TRBJ2-1	-	-	CASSWWGSYNEQFF	TGTGCCAGCAGCTGGTGGGGCTCCTACAATGAGCAGTTCTTC
TRBV30	TRBJ2-3	-	-	CAWSEAWGADTQYF	TGTGCCTGGAGTGAGGCCTGGGGAGCAGATACGCAGTATTTT
TRBV7-2	TRBJ2-1	few	-	CASSSQTRTSYNEQFF	TGTGCCAGCAGCTCCCAGACTCGTACCTCCTACAATGAGCAGTTCTTC
TRBV29-1	TRBJ1-2	-	-	CSVDSTNDGYTF	TGCAGCGTTGATTCCACCAATGATGGCTACACCTTC
TRBV4-1	TRBJ2-1	-	TRBD1	CASSPGTATYNEQFF	TGCGCCAGCAGCCCTGGGACAGCAACCTACAATGAGCAGTTCTTC
TRBV9	TRBJ1-3	once	TRBD1	CASGAGQGTSGNTIYF	TGTGCCAGCGGGGCAGGACAGGGGACTTCTGGAAACACCATATATTTT
TRBV12-5	TRBJ1-2	-	TRBD1	CASAEQGYGYTF	TGTGCTAGTGCCGAACAGGGGTATGGCTACACCTTC
TRBV2	TRBJ2-1	-	-	CASSDQGGNEQFF	TGTGCCAGCAGTGATCAGGGGGGGAATGAGCAGTTCTTC
TRBV25-1	TRBJ2-7	few	TRBD1	CASSEPGQGAYEQYF	TGTGCCAGCAGTGAACCGGGACAGGGGGCCTACGAGCAGTACTTC
TRBV28	TRBJ1-5	few	TRBD1	CASSSGQGAWQPQHF	TGTGCCAGCAGTTCCGGGCAGGGGGCTTGGCAGCCCCAGCATTTT
TRBV7-9	TRBJ2-5	-	-	CASSFDGSQETQYF	TGTGCCAGCAGCTTCGATGGGTCTCAAGAGACCCAGTACTTC
TRBV19	TRBJ1-6	few	-	CASTSDGYSPLHF	TGTGCCAGTACCTCTGACGGATATTCACCCCTCCACTTT
TRBV5-1	TRBJ1-5	few	-	CASSRGSNQPQHF	TGCGCCAGCAGCCGGGGTAGCAATCAGCCCCAGCATTTT
TRBV29-1	TRBJ2-7	few	-	CSATGIHEQYF	TGCAGCGCAACAGGGATACACGAGCAGTACTTC
TRBV10-3	TRBJ2-5	-	TRBD1	CATRQGQETQYF	TGTGCCACCCGACAGGGGCAAGAGACCCAGTACTTC
TRBV7-9	TRBJ1-1	few	-	CASSSSTDNTEAFF	TGTGCCAGCAGCTCCTCGACGGACAACACTGAAGCTTTCTTT
TRBV2	TRBJ2-4	-	-	CASSDRVKNIQYF	TGTGCCAGCAGTGACAGGGTCAAAAACATTCAGTACTTC
TRBV7-2	TRBJ1-5	-	-	CASSSETLHQPQHF	TGTGCCAGCAGCTCTGAGACACTTCATCAGCCCCAGCATTTT
TRBV5-1	TRBJ2-3	-	TRBD2	CASSLIAGGRDTQYF	TGCGCCAGCAGCCTTATAGCGGGAGGGCGAGATACGCAGTATTTT
TRBV14	TRBJ1-2	many	-	CASSQFRTDSTF	TGTGCCAGCAGCCAATTCAGGACGGATAGTACCTTC
TRBV7-2	TRBJ2-1	few	TRBD2	CASRKLAGEYNEQFF	TGTGCCAGCAGAAAACTAGCGGGGGAATACAATGAGCAGTTCTTC
TRBV2	TRBJ2-5	-	TRBD2	CASRSSGGIQETQYF	TGTGCCAGCAGGTCTAGCGGGGGGATCCAAGAGACCCAGTACTTC
TRBV5-1	TRBJ1-1	once	-	CASSLARRGSHTEAFF	TGCGCCAGCAGCTTGGCCAGGAGAGGTTCGCACACTGAAGCTTTCTTT